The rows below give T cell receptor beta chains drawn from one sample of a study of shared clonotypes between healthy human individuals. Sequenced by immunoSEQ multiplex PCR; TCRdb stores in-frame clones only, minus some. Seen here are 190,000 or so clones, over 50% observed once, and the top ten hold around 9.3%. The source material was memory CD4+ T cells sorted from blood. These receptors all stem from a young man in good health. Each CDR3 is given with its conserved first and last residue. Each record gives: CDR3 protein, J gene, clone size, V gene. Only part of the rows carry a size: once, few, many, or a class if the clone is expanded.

CDR3aa: CASSVSQGFRGVSEAFF; j_gene: TRBJ1-1; abundance: -; v_gene: TRBV6-1
CDR3aa: CAWSEGTATNEKLFF; j_gene: TRBJ1-4; abundance: -; v_gene: TRBV30
CDR3aa: CASSPPGGGSYEQYF; j_gene: TRBJ2-7; abundance: -; v_gene: TRBV18
CDR3aa: CASSLVLGYEQYF; j_gene: TRBJ2-7; abundance: -; v_gene: TRBV5-1
CDR3aa: CASSSGARDTEAFF; j_gene: TRBJ1-1; abundance: few; v_gene: TRBV7-8
CDR3aa: CASSVDRGASSYNEQFF; j_gene: TRBJ2-1; abundance: -; v_gene: TRBV7-2
CDR3aa: CAISAGTGGARTEAFF; j_gene: TRBJ1-1; abundance: -; v_gene: TRBV10-3
CDR3aa: CASRMTGTSYEQYF; j_gene: TRBJ2-7; abundance: few; v_gene: TRBV6-5
CDR3aa: CASSLVADPFTDTQYF; j_gene: TRBJ2-3; abundance: -; v_gene: TRBV11-2
CDR3aa: CASSLGLAGEGETQYF; j_gene: TRBJ2-5; abundance: -; v_gene: TRBV5-4
CDR3aa: CASRLNYEQYF; j_gene: TRBJ2-7; abundance: once; v_gene: TRBV12-2
CDR3aa: CASSLNGDVYNEQFF; j_gene: TRBJ2-1; abundance: -; v_gene: TRBV7-3
CDR3aa: CAWRRRASGNNEQFF; j_gene: TRBJ2-1; abundance: few; v_gene: TRBV30
CDR3aa: CASVMDDSNQPQHF; j_gene: TRBJ1-5; abundance: -; v_gene: TRBV28
CDR3aa: CASSPFGTSRNTGELFF; j_gene: TRBJ2-2; abundance: -; v_gene: TRBV5-4
CDR3aa: CASRGDPNEKLFF; j_gene: TRBJ1-4; abundance: -; v_gene: TRBV2
CDR3aa: CASSPLGGWGNQPQHF; j_gene: TRBJ1-5; abundance: many; v_gene: TRBV18
CDR3aa: CASSGDSSGNTIYF; j_gene: TRBJ1-3; abundance: few; v_gene: TRBV9
CDR3aa: CASRPPGQPNTEAFF; j_gene: TRBJ1-1; abundance: -; v_gene: TRBV5-1
CDR3aa: CATRTSGSNEQYF; j_gene: TRBJ2-7; abundance: -; v_gene: TRBV28
CDR3aa: CASSQEGQEKTQYF; j_gene: TRBJ2-5; abundance: few; v_gene: TRBV4-2
CDR3aa: CAISESRLGEQFF; j_gene: TRBJ2-1; abundance: medium-sized; v_gene: TRBV10-3
CDR3aa: CAWSSPHRATEAFF; j_gene: TRBJ1-1; abundance: few; v_gene: TRBV30
CDR3aa: CASQGAGQPQHF; j_gene: TRBJ1-5; abundance: -; v_gene: TRBV25-1
CDR3aa: CASSPQTDTQYF; j_gene: TRBJ2-3; abundance: -; v_gene: TRBV18
CDR3aa: CASSQAVISTDTQYF; j_gene: TRBJ2-3; abundance: -; v_gene: TRBV4-1
CDR3aa: CASRLLAAPYNEQFF; j_gene: TRBJ2-1; abundance: -; v_gene: TRBV2
CDR3aa: CASSVGSTSGSQETQYF; j_gene: TRBJ2-5; abundance: -; v_gene: TRBV5-6
CDR3aa: CASSLQRDGELFF; j_gene: TRBJ2-2; abundance: -; v_gene: TRBV14
CDR3aa: CASSLAPVTGGLDEKLFF; j_gene: TRBJ1-4; abundance: -; v_gene: TRBV27
CDR3aa: CASSPEGETTYNEQFF; j_gene: TRBJ2-1; abundance: -; v_gene: TRBV7-3
CDR3aa: CSVEGPRTGYNEQFF; j_gene: TRBJ2-1; abundance: many; v_gene: TRBV29-1
CDR3aa: CASSLGQAGVTDTQYF; j_gene: TRBJ2-3; abundance: -; v_gene: TRBV7-9
CDR3aa: CASSLANLAGTDTQYF; j_gene: TRBJ2-3; abundance: -; v_gene: TRBV5-1
CDR3aa: CASSTRFRTDTQYF; j_gene: TRBJ2-3; abundance: -; v_gene: TRBV27
CDR3aa: CASSRTGVYEQYF; j_gene: TRBJ2-7; abundance: -; v_gene: TRBV5-1
CDR3aa: CASGSSGGEETQYF; j_gene: TRBJ2-5; abundance: -; v_gene: TRBV12-5